A selection of T cell receptor beta chains follows, all from one sample in a study of T cells in Graves' hyperthyroidism and ophthalmopathy. TCRdb reprocessed the multiplex PCR reads with MiXCR, giving one entry per CDR3 protein. The table includes fewer than 650,000 distinct CDR3 sequences, approximately 15% detected once. The sample was blood. Source of these receptors: a woman in her thirties or forties with Graves' ophthalmopathy. Both conserved end residues are part of each CDR3. A D gene is named only where the DNA matches it firmly. Only part of the rows carry a size: once, few, many, or a class if the clone is expanded.

j_gene | abundance | v_gene | d_gene | CDR3aa | CDR3nt
TRBJ2-7 | many | TRBV29-1 | NA | CSVAEGYGEQYF | TGCAGCGTTGCGGAGGGGTACGGCGAGCAGTACTTC
TRBJ2-7 | many | TRBV28 | TRBD2 | CASRGTGGLAGPLYEQYF | TGTGCCAGCAGGGGGACAGGGGGACTAGCGGGACCTCTCTACGAGCAGTACTTC
TRBJ1-3 | NA | TRBV2 | NA | CASSEEGNLGNTIYF | TGTGCCAGCAGTGAGGAGGGGAACCTTGGAAACACCATATATTTT
TRBJ2-2 | many | TRBV27 | NA | CASSLTGANTGELFF | TGTGCCAGCAGTTTAACCGGGGCGAACACCGGGGAGCTGTTTTTT
TRBJ2-7 | NA | TRBV20-1 | TRBD2 | CSARPRPGLAGEQYF | TGCAGTGCTAGACCACGCCCGGGACTAGCCGGGGAGCAGTACTTC
TRBJ2-5 | many | TRBV7-3 | NA | CASSSSREETQYF | TGTGCCAGCAGCTCAAGCAGGGAAGAGACCCAGTACTTC
TRBJ2-7 | many | TRBV27 | TRBD2 | CASSTLAGGPAYEQYF | TGTGCCAGCAGTACGCTAGCGGGAGGGCCCGCCTACGAGCAGTACTTC
TRBJ1-2 | many | TRBV11-2 | NA | CASSLGGNLYGYTF | TGTGCCAGCAGCTTAGGTGGCAACTTATATGGCTACACCTTC
TRBJ1-2 | many | TRBV28 | NA | CASSFLSAGVMNYGYTF | TGTGCCAGCAGTTTTCTCTCGGCCGGGGTTATGAACTATGGCTACACCTTC
TRBJ2-7 | NA | TRBV20-1 | NA | CSASARKKNYEQYF | TGCAGTGCTAGTGCCAGGAAGAAAAACTACGAGCAGTACTTC
TRBJ1-1 | many | TRBV19 | TRBD1 | CASSILGQGRGNTEAFF | TGTGCCAGTAGTATTCTCGGACAGGGAAGGGGGAACACTGAAGCTTTCTTT
TRBJ2-7 | NA | TRBV9 | NA | CASSVGVEGDEQYF | TGTGCCAGCAGCGTAGGCGTAGAGGGAGACGAGCAGTACTTC
TRBJ1-2 | few | TRBV6-1 | NA | CASSDRVYYGYTF | TGTGCCAGCAGTGACAGGGTCTACTATGGCTACACCTTC
TRBJ2-5 | many | TRBV9 | NA | CASSVLASLAATQYF | TGTGCCAGCAGCGTACTAGCGTCCCTCGCGGCGACCCAGTACTTC
TRBJ2-7 | NA | TRBV7-3 | TRBD2 | CASSFGLAGVVEQYF | TGTGCCAGCAGCTTTGGACTAGCGGGAGTGGTCGAGCAGTACTTC
TRBJ2-7 | many | TRBV7-2 | NA | CASSLGGYSSYEQYF | TGTGCCAGCAGCTTAGGGGGGTACAGCTCCTACGAGCAGTACTTC
TRBJ1-1 | few | TRBV30 | NA | CAWRAPGRAWTEAFF | TGTGCCTGGAGAGCCCCCGGAAGGGCCTGGACTGAAGCTTTCTTT
TRBJ2-7 | few | TRBV11-2 | TRBD2 | CASSLVGVGLGAYEQYF | TGTGCCAGCAGCTTAGTAGGTGTTGGACTAGGGGCCTACGAGCAGTACTTC
TRBJ2-7 | many | TRBV2 | NA | CASKGILSGPPGSYEQYF | TGTGCCAGCAAGGGGATCCTCTCAGGGCCCCCGGGATCCTACGAGCAGTACTTC
TRBJ2-2 | NA | TRBV7-9 | NA | CASSPIKGPSGELFF | TGTGCCAGCAGCCCAATAAAAGGGCCCTCCGGGGAGCTGTTTTTT
TRBJ2-7 | many | TRBV4-1 | NA | CASSQAIRTYEQYF | TGCGCCAGCAGCCAAGCTATCCGTACCTACGAGCAGTACTTC
TRBJ2-7 | many | TRBV12-3/TRBV12-4 | NA | CASSGTYGRYF | TGTGCCAGCAGTGGGACTTACGGTCGGTACTTC
TRBJ2-5 | many | TRBV20-1 | NA | CSARVGETQYF | TGCAGTGCTAGGGTAGGAGAGACCCAGTACTTC
TRBJ1-2 | many | TRBV27 | NA | CAAGGGNYGYTF | TGTGCCGCGGGGGGGGGAAACTATGGCTACACCTTC
TRBJ2-5 | few | TRBV6-2/TRBV6-3 | TRBD2 | CASSSGTSGSGDQETQYF | TGTGCCAGCAGTTCCGGGACTAGCGGGAGTGGGGACCAAGAGACCCAGTACTTC
TRBJ2-5 | many | TRBV6-2/TRBV6-3 | NA | CASSYPWFRQETQYF | TGTGCCAGCAGTTACCCCTGGTTCAGGCAAGAGACCCAGTACTTC
TRBJ2-2 | many | TRBV20-1 | NA | CSASTAGELFF | TGCAGTGCTAGTACTGCCGGGGAGCTGTTTTTT
TRBJ2-7 | many | TRBV4-3 | TRBD2 | CASSQGRSSGMGEQYF | TGCGCCAGCAGCCAAGGGCGGTCTAGCGGGATGGGGGAGCAGTACTTC
TRBJ2-7 | NA | TRBV20-1 | NA | CSAVDGRKSDYEQYF | TGCAGTGCTGTCGACGGTCGCAAAAGTGATTACGAGCAGTACTTC
TRBJ2-6 | NA | TRBV28 | NA | CASSKRSGANVLTF | TGTGCCAGCAGTAAACGCTCTGGGGCCAACGTCCTGACTTTC
TRBJ2-7 | many | TRBV28 | NA | CASSPLARWPYEQYF | TGTGCCAGCAGCCCGCTCGCTAGGTGGCCTTACGAGCAGTACTTC
TRBJ2-3 | many | TRBV12-3/TRBV12-4 | NA | CASSLAGGGGDTQYF | TGTGCCAGCAGTTTAGCAGGGGGGGGAGGGGATACGCAGTATTTT
TRBJ2-7 | many | TRBV9 | TRBD1 | CASSVQGQGAEQYF | TGTGCCAGCAGCGTTCAAGGACAGGGTGCCGAGCAGTACTTC
TRBJ1-1 | many | TRBV24-1 | NA | CATSDFQGKAFF | TGTGCCACCAGTGATTTTCAGGGGAAAGCTTTCTTT
TRBJ2-7 | NA | TRBV20-1 | NA | CSASPLGYEQYF | TGCAGTGCTAGCCCCCTCGGCTACGAGCAGTACTTC
TRBJ1-2 | many | TRBV30 | TRBD1 | CAWSRQGALYGYTF | TGTGCCTGGAGCCGACAGGGGGCCCTTTATGGCTACACCTTC
TRBJ2-7 | NA | TRBV9 | NA | CASSVEGTHEQYF | TGTGCCAGCAGCGTAGAGGGTACCCACGAGCAGTACTTC
TRBJ2-7 | many | TRBV19 | NA | CASSMVEGAHEQYF | TGTGCCAGTAGTATGGTGGAAGGGGCCCACGAGCAGTACTTC
TRBJ1-5 | NA | TRBV6-5 | TRBD1 | CASGNKQGSGNQPQHF | TGTGCCAGCGGGAATAAACAGGGGTCCGGTAATCAGCCCCAGCATTTT
TRBJ2-5 | many | TRBV7-8 | TRBD2 | CASSLRFGGGLAEETQYF | TGTGCCAGCAGCTTACGGTTTGGTGGGGGACTAGCGGAAGAGACCCAGTACTTC
TRBJ1-1 | NA | TRBV5-4 | NA | CASSNGPGTEAFF | TGTGCCAGCAGCAATGGACCGGGAACTGAAGCTTTCTTT
TRBJ2-2 | many | TRBV6-1 | NA | CASSNRTPGHGELFF | TGTGCCAGCAGCAATAGGACCCCGGGGCACGGGGAGCTGTTTTTT
TRBJ2-5 | many | TRBV24-1 | NA | CATSDGGRGETQYF | TGTGCCACCAGTGATGGGGGACGAGGGGAGACCCAGTACTTC
TRBJ2-1 | NA | TRBV4-2 | TRBD1 | CASSQVQGAVMNEQFF | TGTGCCAGCAGCCAAGTACAGGGGGCGGTCATGAATGAGCAGTTCTTC
TRBJ2-7 | many | TRBV5-4 | NA | CASSGPDRRGEQYF | TGTGCCAGCAGCGGACCAGACAGACGTGGGGAGCAGTACTTC
TRBJ1-1 | many | TRBV29-1 | NA | CSVGGRQTDTEAFF | TGCAGCGTTGGGGGGAGACAGACAGACACTGAAGCTTTCTTT
TRBJ2-2 | NA | TRBV18 | NA | CASSPLAAGNTGELFF | TGTGCCAGCTCACCACTGGCAGCGGGGAACACCGGGGAGCTGTTTTTT
TRBJ1-2 | many | TRBV29-1 | TRBD1 | CSVEGWGQTDSNYGYTF | TGCAGCGTTGAAGGATGGGGACAGACAGATTCTAACTATGGCTACACCTTC
TRBJ2-7 | many | TRBV6-2/TRBV6-3 | TRBD1 | CASRDRGHSYEQYF | TGTGCCAGCAGAGACAGGGGGCACTCCTACGAGCAGTACTTC
TRBJ1-5 | many | TRBV6-1 | TRBD1 | CASSGWTGGNQPQHF | TGTGCCAGCAGTGGCTGGACAGGGGGCAATCAGCCCCAGCATTTT